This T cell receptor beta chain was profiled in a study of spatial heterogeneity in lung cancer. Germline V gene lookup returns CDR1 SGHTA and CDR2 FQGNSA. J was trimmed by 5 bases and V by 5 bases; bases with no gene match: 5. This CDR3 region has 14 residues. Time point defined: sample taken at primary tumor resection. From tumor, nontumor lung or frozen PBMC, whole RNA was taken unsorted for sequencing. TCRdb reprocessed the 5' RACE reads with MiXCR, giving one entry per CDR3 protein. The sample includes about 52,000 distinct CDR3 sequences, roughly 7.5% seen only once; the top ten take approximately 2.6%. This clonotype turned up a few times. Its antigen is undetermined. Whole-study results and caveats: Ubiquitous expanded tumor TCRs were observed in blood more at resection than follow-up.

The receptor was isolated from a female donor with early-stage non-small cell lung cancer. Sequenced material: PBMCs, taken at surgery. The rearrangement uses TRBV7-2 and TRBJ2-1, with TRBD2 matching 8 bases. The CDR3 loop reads CASSLGLEHNEQFF. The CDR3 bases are TGTGCCAGCAGCCTGGGACTAGAACACAATGAGCAGTTCTTC.